This passage covers 12 T cell receptor beta chains from one sample sequenced in a study of vaccination and CD4 T cells after COVID-19. Which antigens these TCRs recognize remains unknown. As for treatment: approximately 11-day PBMC culture with coronavirus spike peptide pools or control peptides (ViraFEST assay). Sequence data for DNA of cultured CD4+ T cells were generated by the Oncomine TCR Beta short-read assay. TCRdb analysed the PCR reads with MiXCR anew, one entry per CDR3 protein. The sample includes 12,000 to 15,000 distinct CDR3 sequences, about a third seen only once; the top ten take approximately 40%. Sequencing was done on a sample of cultured CD4+ T cells from blood. The receptors derive from a human donor with COVID-19.

The J gene is TRBJ1-5, the V gene TRBV6-1, with D maybe TRBD1 (6 bases). This CDR3 spans 14 amino acids. The germline V gene encodes CDR1 MNHNS and CDR2 SASEGT. V was shortened by 4 bases and J by 4 bases, with 11 bases between the two germline ends. The CDR3 here is CASSAWQGNQPQHF. CDR3 DNA: TGTGCCAGCAGTGCCTGGCAGGGGAATCAGCCCCAGCATTTT.

This clonotype has just a few counts. V gene TRBV6-1 combines with J gene TRBJ2-3; 13 bases fit TRBD2. The CDR3 extends over 16 amino acids. Germline V CDR1 and CDR2: MNHNS, SASEGT. With 3 bases clipped from V and 2 bases from J, the junction kept 2 bases outside the gene matches. As DNA, the CDR3 is TGTGCCAGCAGTGAGGGGACTAGCGGGGCCACAGATACGCAGTATTTT. This gives the protein CASSEGTSGATDTQYF.

The V gene is TRBV4-2, the J gene TRBJ1-6; D perhaps matches TRBD1 (5 bases). Germline loops: CDR1 LGHNA, CDR2 YNFKEQ. With 0 bases removed from V and 7 bases from J, the gap between germline ends came to 13 bases. CDR3 length: 16 amino acids. This chain's CDR3 is CASSQDPGRGNSPLHF. The CDR3 region has the DNA TGTGCCAGCAGCCAAGATCCCGGGCGGGGGAATTCACCCCTCCACTTT.

The chain recombines TRBV7-2 with TRBJ1-2; 10 nucleotides align to TRBD1. Germline lookup yields CDR1 SGHTA and CDR2 FQGNSA. This CDR3 has 15 amino acids. V trimming: 5 bases; J trimming: 3 bases; junction bases outside the gene matches: 6. For the CDR3, the DNA is TGTGCCAGCAGCCACATGACAGGGGGCGACTATGGCTACACCTTC. Protein product: CASSHMTGGDYGYTF.

This clonotype came up a few times. The V gene is TRBV20-1, the J gene TRBJ2-5; 9 bases map to TRBD1. Trimming removed 3 bases from V and 2 bases from J; junction bases left unmatched: 4. The CDR3 has 14 amino acids. Germline V gene sequence: CDR1 DFQATT, CDR2 SNEGSKA (reference sequence). Here the CDR3 reads CSASAGTGQETQYF. The CDR3 bases are TGCAGTGCTAGCGCAGGGACAGGGCAAGAGACCCAGTACTTC.

This chain connects TRBV20-1 to TRBJ1-4; D gene unclear. V lost 5 bases and J 4 bases, leaving 11 bases between the germline ends. CDR1 DFQATT and CDR2 SNEGSKA come from the germline V gene (reference sequence). The CDR3 is 13 residues long. CDR3 in amino acids: CSAAGLFNEKLFF. The CDR3 coding sequence is TGCAGTGCTGCAGGACTATTTAATGAAAAACTGTTTTTT.

The chain couples TRBV20-1 to TRBJ2-7; 7 nucleotides agree with TRBD1. The J segment lost 2 bases and the V segment lost 3 bases, leaving 13 bases of the junction unmatched. The CDR3 sequence is 16 residues long. CDR1 and CDR2 (germline): DFQATT, SNEGSKA (reference sequence). CDR3 in amino acids: CSASGIRGPGTYEQYF. The CDR3 nucleotides are TGCAGTGCTAGCGGAATAAGGGGGCCAGGGACCTACGAGCAGTACTTC.

The rearrangement uses TRBV19 and TRBJ2-7, with D perhaps matching TRBD2 (6 bases). The germline V gene encodes CDR1 LNHDA and CDR2 SQIVND (reference sequence). This CDR3 contains 14 residues. Trimming pared 3 bases from V and 3 bases from J, leaving 12 bases between. CDR3 nucleotides: TGTGCCAGTAGTATGGGGGGACTGGGCTACGAGCAGTACTTC. Encoded protein: CASSMGGLGYEQYF. Complete variable domain (other parts from reference TRBV19 and TRBJ2-7): DGGITQSPKYLFRKEGQNVTLSCEQNLNHDAMYWYRQDPGQGLRLIYYSQIVNDFQKGDIAEGYSVSREKKESFPLTVTSAQKNPTAFYLCASSMGGLGYEQYFGPGTRLTVT.

This clonotype was seen a handful of times. The chain is built from TRBV27 and TRBJ1-2; D is unclear. V was pared by 10 bases and J by 2 bases, with 11 bases between. Germline-derived CDR1 and CDR2 are MNHEY and SMNVEV (reference sequence). This CDR3 is built from 12 residues. The CDR3 here is CAIHGRNYGYTF. CDR3 nucleotides: TGTGCCATCCATGGACGGAACTATGGCTACACCTTC.

The chain links TRBV20-1 to TRBJ2-5; D possibly uses TRBD1 or TRBD2 (6 bases each). Trimming stripped 7 bases from V and 0 bases from J, with 18 bases between. Germline V gene data show CDR1 as DFQATT and CDR2 as SNEGSKA (reference sequence). CDR3 length: 15 residues. CDR3 protein: CSEGVEGGHQETQYF. In nucleotides, the CDR3 is TGCAGTGAGGGGGTCGAGGGGGGACACCAAGAGACCCAGTACTTC.

This rearrangement joins TRBV20-1 to TRBJ1-5; possibly TRBD1 for D (5 bases). From germline, CDR1 is DFQATT and CDR2 SNEGSKA (reference sequence). V was trimmed by 4 bases and J by 2 bases, leaving 18 bases between them. The CDR3 consists of 16 residues. The CDR3 DNA reads TGCAGTGCTAAAATGGGGGGGGATGTAGGCAATCAGCCCCAGCATTTT. Translation: CSAKMGGDVGNQPQHF.

V and J are TRBV6-1 and TRBJ1-1; TRBD1 matches 8 bases. Germline assignment: CDR1 MNHNS and CDR2 SASEGT. The CDR3 extends over 10 amino acids. The junction had 2 bases not matched to a gene; V was cut back by 6 bases and J by 11 bases. Here the CDR3 reads CASSRDRAFF. The CDR3 DNA follows: TGTGCCAGCAGCCGGGACAGGGCTTTCTTT.